These 3 T cell receptor beta chains were sequenced from one sample in a study of shared clonotypes between healthy human individuals. This table comes from immunoSEQ multiplex PCR, and its TCRdb copy is limited to in-frame clones, with some not included. The profile covers 650,000 to 750,000 clones, with around 72% appearing a single time and about 1.8% taken by the ten largest. Sequenced input: memory CD4+ T cells sorted from blood. As to subset: CD45RA-negative fraction. The source of these receptors is a woman in her twenties or thirties in good health.

The rearrangement joins TRBV4-1 to TRBJ1-6; D perhaps matches TRBD1 (5 bases). Germline CDR1 is MGHRA and CDR2 is YSYEKL. The CDR3 runs 18 residues. The V gene lost 4 bases and the J gene lost 5 bases, with 21 bases spanning the gap. The CDR3 region is CASSLVDRPLIDNSPLHF. DNA of the CDR3: TGCGCCAGCAGCCTAGTTGACAGACCATTGATTGATAATTCACCCCTCCACTTT.

This clone was seen just once. The chain links TRBV10-3 to TRBJ1-1; maybe TRBD1 (5 bases). This CDR3 region has 11 residues. Germline V gene sequence: CDR1 ENHRY, CDR2 SYGVKD. The ends were cut back, 5 bases at V and 5 bases at J, with 6 bases in the middle. The CDR3 DNA sequence: TGTGCCATCAGTCAGGGTACTGAAGCTTTCTTT. Protein: CAISQGTEAFF.

The chain is built from TRBV27 and TRBJ2-2; a weak D match, TRBD1 (5 bases). Germline loops: CDR1 MNHEY, CDR2 SMNVEV (reference sequence). V was pared by 7 bases and J by 0 bases, with 18 bases between. The CDR3 sequence is 17 residues long. CDR3 protein: CASTHQRLGANTGELFF. CDR3 coding DNA: TGTGCCAGCACCCACCAACGGCTAGGGGCGAACACCGGGGAGCTGTTTTTT.